Listed below are T cell receptor beta chains from one sample, sequenced in a study of shared clonotypes between healthy human individuals. Produced via immunoSEQ multiplex PCR; TCRdb's table is partial and in-frame only. The table records 2 million to 2.5 million clones, nearly 97% of them present only once. Sequencing used naive CD4+ T cells sorted from blood. These TCRs come from a young man in good health. CDR3s leave out the opening cysteine and the closing phenylalanine or tryptophan. Each record gives: V gene, J gene, CDR3 protein.

v_call: TRBV10-3
j_call: TRBJ2-1
cdr3_aa: AISAGGGSYNEQF

v_call: TRBV28
j_call: TRBJ1-5
cdr3_aa: ASSFQGAGNQPQH

v_call: TRBV7-2
j_call: TRBJ2-2
cdr3_aa: ASSLVSGVNTGELF

v_call: TRBV5-1
j_call: TRBJ2-6
cdr3_aa: ASSLKQQSVSGANVLT

v_call: TRBV9
j_call: TRBJ1-3
cdr3_aa: ASSVGSSSGNTIY

v_call: TRBV19
j_call: TRBJ2-6
cdr3_aa: ASRKGSGANVLT

v_call: TRBV27
j_call: TRBJ2-7
cdr3_aa: ASSPGQGKTYEQY

v_call: TRBV4-3
j_call: TRBJ2-1
cdr3_aa: ASSLEGSGSYNEQF

v_call: TRBV2
j_call: TRBJ2-2
cdr3_aa: ASSVRGSTGELF

v_call: TRBV7-9
j_call: TRBJ2-2
cdr3_aa: ASSLGTVAGELF

v_call: TRBV5-1
j_call: TRBJ1-1
cdr3_aa: ASSLLPGAMNTEAF

v_call: TRBV30
j_call: TRBJ1-4
cdr3_aa: AWSPVAGRPNEKLF

v_call: TRBV28
j_call: TRBJ1-4
cdr3_aa: ASSLAGYSTNEKLF

v_call: TRBV7-2
j_call: TRBJ2-7
cdr3_aa: ASSLLGHYEQY

v_call: TRBV10-3
j_call: TRBJ2-3
cdr3_aa: AISLEGGRLTDTQY

v_call: TRBV12-5
j_call: TRBJ2-7
cdr3_aa: ASGLAPKDRGYEQY

v_call: TRBV10-3
j_call: TRBJ2-1
cdr3_aa: AISTSDVQF

v_call: TRBV6-5
j_call: TRBJ2-3
cdr3_aa: ASSLLAVKDTQY

v_call: TRBV28
j_call: TRBJ1-1
cdr3_aa: ASSHIQRRTEAF

v_call: TRBV5-1
j_call: TRBJ1-4
cdr3_aa: ASSPAWGGEKLF

v_call: TRBV5-4
j_call: TRBJ1-2
cdr3_aa: ASSETGYGYT

v_call: TRBV12-5
j_call: TRBJ1-1
cdr3_aa: ASGARGENTEAF

v_call: TRBV27
j_call: TRBJ2-7
cdr3_aa: ASSLSILAVGDEQY

v_call: TRBV15
j_call: TRBJ2-5
cdr3_aa: ATSRGLVRTQY

v_call: TRBV5-1
j_call: TRBJ2-2
cdr3_aa: ASSPTSGLPGELF

v_call: TRBV12-5
j_call: TRBJ1-2
cdr3_aa: ASGLGGIHGYT

v_call: TRBV2
j_call: TRBJ2-2
cdr3_aa: ASSEAEGVWMNTGELF

v_call: TRBV30
j_call: TRBJ2-7
cdr3_aa: AWSVGQQHEQY

v_call: TRBV5-4
j_call: TRBJ2-7
cdr3_aa: ASTPTQGAYEQY

v_call: TRBV7-2
j_call: TRBJ2-7
cdr3_aa: ASSLGLRGELGEQY

v_call: TRBV15
j_call: TRBJ1-1
cdr3_aa: ATSRGTGFEAF

v_call: TRBV9
j_call: TRBJ2-1
cdr3_aa: ASSARLAGSKNEQF

v_call: TRBV28
j_call: TRBJ2-7
cdr3_aa: ASSLWRTSNYEQY